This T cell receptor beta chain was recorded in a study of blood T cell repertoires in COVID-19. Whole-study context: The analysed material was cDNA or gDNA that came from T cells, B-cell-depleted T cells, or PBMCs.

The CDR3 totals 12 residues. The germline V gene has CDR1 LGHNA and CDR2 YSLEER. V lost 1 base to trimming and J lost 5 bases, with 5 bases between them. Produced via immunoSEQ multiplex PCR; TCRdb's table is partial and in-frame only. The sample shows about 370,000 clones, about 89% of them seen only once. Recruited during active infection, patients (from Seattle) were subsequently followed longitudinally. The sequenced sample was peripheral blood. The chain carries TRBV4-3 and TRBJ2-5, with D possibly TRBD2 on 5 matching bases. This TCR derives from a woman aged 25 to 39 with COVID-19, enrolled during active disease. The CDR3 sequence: CASSQGGETQYF. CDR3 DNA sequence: TGCGCCAGCAGCCAAGGAGGGGAGACCCAGTACTTC.